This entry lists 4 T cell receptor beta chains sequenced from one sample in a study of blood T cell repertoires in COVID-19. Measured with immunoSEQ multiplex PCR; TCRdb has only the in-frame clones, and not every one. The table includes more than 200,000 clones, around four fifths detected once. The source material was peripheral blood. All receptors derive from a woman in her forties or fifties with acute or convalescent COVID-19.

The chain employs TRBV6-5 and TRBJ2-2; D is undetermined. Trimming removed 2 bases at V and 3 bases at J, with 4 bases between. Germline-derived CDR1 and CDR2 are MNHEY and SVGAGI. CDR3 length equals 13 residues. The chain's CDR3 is CASSYPDTGELFF. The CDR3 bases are TGTGCCAGCAGTTACCCAGACACCGGGGAGCTGTTTTTT.

The CDR3 sequence is CASTSQGGTTNEKLFF. For the CDR3, the DNA is TGTGCCAGCACTTCTCAGGGGGGAACAACTAATGAAAAACTGTTTTTT. The rearrangement uses TRBV28 and TRBJ1-4, with TRBD1 matching over 7 bases. This CDR3 is 16 amino acids long. Germline V lookup: CDR1 MDHEN, CDR2 SYDVKM. The trim removed 7 bases at V and 0 bases at J, leaving 8 bases unmatched.

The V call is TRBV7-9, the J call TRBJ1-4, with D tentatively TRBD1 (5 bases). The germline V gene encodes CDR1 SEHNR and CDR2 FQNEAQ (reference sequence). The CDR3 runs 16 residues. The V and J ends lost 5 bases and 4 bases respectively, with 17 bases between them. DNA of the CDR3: TGTGCCAGCAGCAGTTACGATCAGGGCGTTAATGAAAAACTGTTTTTT. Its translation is CASSSYDQGVNEKLFF.

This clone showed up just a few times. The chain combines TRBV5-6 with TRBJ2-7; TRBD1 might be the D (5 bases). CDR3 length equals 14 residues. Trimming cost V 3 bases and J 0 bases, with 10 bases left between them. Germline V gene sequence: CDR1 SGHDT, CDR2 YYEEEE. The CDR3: CASSYPTDSYEQYF. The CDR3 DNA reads TGTGCCAGCAGCTATCCGACAGACTCCTACGAGCAGTACTTC.